This T cell receptor (beta chain) was sequenced during a study of T cell repertoires in cytomegalovirus infection. Study at large: Public TCR beta signature analysis indicated the presence of both CMV infection and matching HLA type.

Via MiXCR, TCRdb re-called the reads, giving one row per CDR3 protein. The table has approximately 180,000 distinct CDR3 sequences, roughly a sixth seen once. The study, taken as a whole, reports: What dominated the ex vivo response were HLA-C-restricted CMV-specific TCR beta clonotypes. The cumulative frequency of public TCR beta families identified carriers of CMV plus the relevant HLA.

The germline V gene encodes CDR1 MNHEY and CDR2 SVGEGT. This CDR3 is 18 amino acids long. V lost 4 bases to trimming and J lost 2 bases; unmatched junction nucleotides: 9. Comment on this clonotype: Its specificity is unknown.

The rearrangement uses TRBV6-2 or TRBV6-3 and TRBJ2-1; TRBD2 agrees at 12 bases. The source material was CD8+ T cells from PBMCs. The TCR originated in a human donor in good health (CMV status not recorded). Some clones in this sample may be carry-over from other donors' samples. The CDR3 reads CASSSWGASGGAYNEQFF. CDR3 sequence (DNA): TGTGCCAGCAGTTCCTGGGGGGCTAGCGGGGGGGCCTACAATGAGCAGTTCTTC.